One sample yielded the 9 T cell receptor beta chains listed below, sequenced in a study of blood T cell repertoires in COVID-19. The table came from immunoSEQ multiplex PCR; TCRdb's copy has only in-frame clones and leaves some out. In the table there are just over 250,000 clones, more than 75% of which are singletons. Sequenced sample: peripheral blood. These receptor sequences come from a woman in her fifties or sixties with acute or convalescent COVID-19.

This chain joins TRBV6-5 and TRBJ1-2; D is possibly TRBD1 (5 bases). The CDR3 sequence is 15 residues long. The V and J ends lost 5 bases and 7 bases respectively, with 20 bases between them. The V gene's germline CDR1 is MNHEY and CDR2 SVGAGI. The CDR3: CASSHIQTALGGYTF. DNA for the CDR3: TGTGCCAGCAGTCACATCCAGACAGCGTTGGGTGGCTACACCTTC.

This clone was seen a single time. Other DNA sequences in this specimen translate into the identical CDR3. The J gene is TRBJ2-7, the V gene TRBV2; the match to TRBD2 covers 10 bases. Germline V gives CDR1 SNHLY, CDR2 FYNNEI. This CDR3 has 15 residues. The V gene end was trimmed by 6 bases and the J gene end by 4 bases; junction bases not matched to a gene: 9. The CDR3 reads CASSPGLAGVYEQYF. The CDR3 DNA reads TGTGCCAGCAGCCCTGGCCTAGCGGGAGTGTACGAGCAGTACTTC.

This chain links TRBV14 with TRBJ1-2, with TRBD1 identical over 8 bases. V lost 3 bases and J lost 2; bases outside the gene matches: 5. The length of the CDR3 is 15 residues. Germline V CDR1 and CDR2: SGHDN, FVKESK. CDR3 in DNA: TGTGCCAGCAGCCAGTTGACAGGGGTGAACTATGGCTACACCTTC. Translating gives CASSQLTGVNYGYTF.

This clone has just one count. The chain couples TRBV6-6 to TRBJ1-5, with D maybe TRBD1 (5 bases). This CDR3 comprises 16 residues. The V gene lost 5 bases and the J gene lost 3 bases, with 17 bases spanning the gap. Germline CDR1 reads MNHNY; CDR2 reads SVGAGI (reference sequence). CDR3 nucleotides: TGTGCCAGCAGTGCGGTAAGACAGCCCTACAATCAGCCCCAGCATTTT. Translating gives CASSAVRQPYNQPQHF.

The V gene is TRBV27, the J gene TRBJ2-7, with TRBD2 as a possible D gene (6 bases). The CDR3 has 11 amino acids. Germline values: CDR1 MNHEY, CDR2 SMNVEV (reference sequence). CDR3 protein: CASARGWEQYF. The DNA for the CDR3 is TGTGCTAGCGCCCGGGGGTGGGAGCAGTACTTC.

This clone was seen more than once but under ten times. The chain joins TRBV7-8 to TRBJ1-3, with 7 positions matching TRBD1. J was trimmed by 0 bases and V by 5 bases; bases with no gene match: 10. Germline values: CDR1 SGHVS, CDR2 FQNEAQ. CDR3 length: 17 amino acids. CDR3 in DNA: TGTGCCAGCAGCCCCTGGGACAGCTCCTTCTCTGGAAACACCATATATTTT. It translates to CASSPWDSSFSGNTIYF. The full variable domain, in which reference TRBV7-8 and TRBJ1-3 provide the parts outside the CDR3, is GAGVSQSPRYKVAKRGQDVALRCDPISGHVSLFWYQQALGQGPEFLTYFQNEAQLDKSGLPSDRFFAERPEGSVSTLKIQRTQQEDSAVYLCASSPWDSSFSGNTIYFGEGSWLTVV.

This rearrangement joins TRBV27 to TRBJ1-4, with D perhaps matching TRBD1 (5 bases). Germline V gene sequence: CDR1 MNHEY, CDR2 SMNVEV (reference sequence). The CDR3 consists of 13 residues. V lost 7 bases, J lost 8 bases, and 14 bases lay in between. The CDR3 here is CASTPGTREKLFF. The CDR3 region has the DNA TGTGCCAGCACGCCAGGGACTCGGGAAAAACTGTTTTTT.

V usage is TRBV27 and J usage is TRBJ2-1, with TRBD1 as a possible D gene (5 bases). There are 15 residues in the CDR3. V was clipped by 6 bases and J by 2 bases, with 14 bases between them. Germline V gene sequence: CDR1 MNHEY, CDR2 SMNVEV (reference sequence). The CDR3 DNA reads TGTGCCAGCAGATCTTGGGGCGGCCCCTACAATGAGCAGTTCTTC. It yields the protein CASRSWGGPYNEQFF.

This chain joins TRBV10-3 and TRBJ1-2; D unclear. Per germline, CDR1 ENHRY and CDR2 SYGVKD. The CDR3 extends over 14 amino acids. Trimming removed 8 bases at V and 1 base at J, with 14 bases between. CDR3 in amino acids: CAIRKAGFNYGYTF. In DNA form, the CDR3 reads TGTGCCATCCGGAAGGCAGGCTTTAACTATGGCTACACCTTC.